Many counts were recorded for the clone carrying this T cell receptor (beta chain). Its antigen remains unknown. These data come from a study of beta chain features in type 1 diabetes. Background on the study: Regarding age, gender and cell yields, patients proved similar to healthy donors. Overall study results and limits: Among patients, naive, central memory and Treg TCRB repertoires appeared more similar than among healthy donors. Whether TCRB rearrangement is influenced by HLA type was left unresolved in this analysis. VDJ junctions from patients with type 1 diabetes contained fewer insertions and more deletions.

Germline V gene data show CDR1 as SGHRS and CDR2 as YFSETQ. The CDR3 extends over 14 amino acids. The germline V and J ends were trimmed by 0 bases and 4 bases, with 8 bases remaining between them. The entirety of the isolated RNA underwent reverse transcription, so expressed TCRB transcripts were sequenced. The data were produced by immunoSEQ multiplex PCR, yet TCRdb's version contains in-frame clones alone and is incomplete. The sample lists 300,000 to 350,000 clones, 6.5% to 10% seen once, with approximately 0.44% in the top ten. Sequences were obtained from central memory CD4+ T cells from blood. The sequence derives from a woman in her late teens or twenties in good health. The gene calls are TRBV5-1 and TRBJ2-1, with D unresolved. CDR3 nucleotides: TGCGCCAGCAGCTTGGGGCAGAATTACAATGAGCAGTTCTTC. This sequence encodes CASSLGQNYNEQFF.